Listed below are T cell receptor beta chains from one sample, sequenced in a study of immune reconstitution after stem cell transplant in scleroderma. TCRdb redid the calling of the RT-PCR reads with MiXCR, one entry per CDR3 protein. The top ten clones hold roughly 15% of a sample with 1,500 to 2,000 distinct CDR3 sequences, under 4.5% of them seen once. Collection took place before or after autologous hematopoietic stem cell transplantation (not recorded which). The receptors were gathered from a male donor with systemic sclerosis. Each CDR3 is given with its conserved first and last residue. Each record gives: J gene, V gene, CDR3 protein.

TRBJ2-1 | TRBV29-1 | CSVEEGSAATYNEQFF
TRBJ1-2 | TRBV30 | CAWSQTVRYTF
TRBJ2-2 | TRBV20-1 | CSAILVANTGELFF
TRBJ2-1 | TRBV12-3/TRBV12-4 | CASSFFGEQFF
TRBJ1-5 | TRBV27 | CASSDSPAYSNQPQHF
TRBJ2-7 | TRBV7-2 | CASTGRTGGHYEQYF
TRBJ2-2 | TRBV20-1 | CSARGGLAGIYTGELFF
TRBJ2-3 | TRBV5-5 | CASSSGTGGADTQYF
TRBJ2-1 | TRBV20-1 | CRAGQGWNEQFF
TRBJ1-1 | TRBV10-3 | CAISEVGRAGWAFF
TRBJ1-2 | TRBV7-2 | CASSLRGLVPYGYTF
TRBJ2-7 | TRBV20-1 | CSASASGGTYEQYF
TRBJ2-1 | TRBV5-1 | CASSITSGGNNEQFF
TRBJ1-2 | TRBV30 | CAWSNARGRSRGYTF
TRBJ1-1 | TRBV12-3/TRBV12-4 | CASSFTHSSNTEAFF
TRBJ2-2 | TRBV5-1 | CASRLQNTNTGELFF
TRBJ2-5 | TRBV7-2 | CASSLGGGLQETQYF
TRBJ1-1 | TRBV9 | CASSVVEGTEAFF
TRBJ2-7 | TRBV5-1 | CASSRDRWSSYEQYF
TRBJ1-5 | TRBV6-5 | CASSYSKPGFGNQPQHF
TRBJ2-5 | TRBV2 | CASSEGREGLSLETQYF
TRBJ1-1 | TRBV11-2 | CASSLKRTEAFF
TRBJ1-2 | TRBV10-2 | CASSEGVYGYTF
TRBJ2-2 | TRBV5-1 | CASSLGGSTNTGELFF
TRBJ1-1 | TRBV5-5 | CASSFWDMNTEAFF
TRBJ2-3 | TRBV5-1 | CASSLARQGARDTQYF
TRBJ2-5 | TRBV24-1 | CATSDRLQGETQYF
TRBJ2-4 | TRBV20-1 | CSASGGKPGIQYF
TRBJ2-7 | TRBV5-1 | CASRTGDGLWDEQYF
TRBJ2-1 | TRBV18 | CASSSAGTGGYNEQFF
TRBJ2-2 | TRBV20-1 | CSAGTSGSRAGELFF
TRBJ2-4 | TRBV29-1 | CSVGGAGNIQYF
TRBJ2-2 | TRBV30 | CAWSVPAGPVTGELFF
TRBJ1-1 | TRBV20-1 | CSASVPSEAFF
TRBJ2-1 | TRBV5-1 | CASSPTDNEQFF
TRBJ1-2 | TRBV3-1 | CASRRNRGPASGHTF
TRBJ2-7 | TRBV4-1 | CASSRPGTYYHEQYF
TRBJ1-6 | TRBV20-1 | CSAEGGAQGSYNSPLHF
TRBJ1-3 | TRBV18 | CASSPGSGDSGNTIYF
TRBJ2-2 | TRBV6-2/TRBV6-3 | CASSRGTGELFF
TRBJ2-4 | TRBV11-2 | CASSLVPQLGLNIQYF
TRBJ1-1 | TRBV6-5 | CASSYGAGGVTEAFF
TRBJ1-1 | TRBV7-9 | CASTAFKRNTEAFF
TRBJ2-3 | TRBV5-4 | CASSLDPAGGMGDTQYF
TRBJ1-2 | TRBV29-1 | CSVLAGSGGYTF
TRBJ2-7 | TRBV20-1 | CSATTPDRGSPYEQYF
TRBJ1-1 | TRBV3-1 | CASSPQNTEAFF
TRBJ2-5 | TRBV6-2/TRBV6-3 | CASSYGPGIRAPPETQYF
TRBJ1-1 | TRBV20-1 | CSARRTGMNTEAFF
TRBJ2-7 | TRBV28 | CASSLGRSYEQYF
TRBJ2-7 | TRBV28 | CASSLPGQGAHEQYF
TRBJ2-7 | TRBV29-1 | CSVMAGSTYEQYF
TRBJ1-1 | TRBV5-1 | CASSLGRGTSMNTEAFF
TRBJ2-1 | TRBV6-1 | CASSESLELGSYNEQFF
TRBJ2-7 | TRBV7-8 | CASSLAGTVGSSYEQYF
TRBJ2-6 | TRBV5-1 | CASSVLRRTGANVLTF
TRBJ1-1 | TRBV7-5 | CISVSEAPKAKQAFF
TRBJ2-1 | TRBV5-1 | CASSTDGRNEQFF